This T cell receptor (beta chain) was recovered during a study of CD8+CD57+ T cells in acquired aplastic anemia. Germline-derived CDR1 and CDR2 are SNHLY and FYNNEI. Trimming cost V 6 bases and J 2 bases, with 6 bases left between them. This CDR3 has 12 amino acids. TCR beta VDJ and CDR3 profiling used genomic DNA as template. TCRdb re-derived calls from the reads in MiXCR, one entry per CDR3 protein. The sample carries under 500,000 distinct CDR3 sequences, approximately 32% recorded once. Patients chosen for sequencing had CD8+CD57+ cells that had expanded, as shown by flow cytometry. This clonotype was detected ten times or more.

This TCR came from a human donor with aplastic anemia. This chain links TRBV2 with TRBJ2-3; D uncertain. Sequenced: sorted CD4+, CD8+, or CD8+CD57+ T cells (not recorded which) from PBMCs. The CDR3 region is CASSAYTDTQYF. CDR3 nucleotide sequence: TGTGCCAGCAGCGCCTACACAGATACGCAGTATTTT.